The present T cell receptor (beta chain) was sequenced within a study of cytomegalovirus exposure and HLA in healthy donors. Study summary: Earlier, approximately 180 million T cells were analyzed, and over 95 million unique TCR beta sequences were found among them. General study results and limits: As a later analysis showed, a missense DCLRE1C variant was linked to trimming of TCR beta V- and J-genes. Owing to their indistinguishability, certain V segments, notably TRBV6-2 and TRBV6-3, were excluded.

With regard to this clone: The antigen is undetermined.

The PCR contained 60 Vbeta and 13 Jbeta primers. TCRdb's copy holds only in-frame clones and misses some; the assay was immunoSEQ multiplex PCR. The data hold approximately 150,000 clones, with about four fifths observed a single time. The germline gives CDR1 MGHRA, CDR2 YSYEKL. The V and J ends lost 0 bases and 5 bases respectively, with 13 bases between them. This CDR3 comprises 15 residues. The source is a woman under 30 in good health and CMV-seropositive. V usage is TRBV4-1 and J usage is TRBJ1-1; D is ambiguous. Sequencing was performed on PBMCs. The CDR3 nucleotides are TGCGCCAGCAGCCAAGAAGGGAGGGAATGGACTGAAGCTTTCTTT. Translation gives CASSQEGREWTEAFF.